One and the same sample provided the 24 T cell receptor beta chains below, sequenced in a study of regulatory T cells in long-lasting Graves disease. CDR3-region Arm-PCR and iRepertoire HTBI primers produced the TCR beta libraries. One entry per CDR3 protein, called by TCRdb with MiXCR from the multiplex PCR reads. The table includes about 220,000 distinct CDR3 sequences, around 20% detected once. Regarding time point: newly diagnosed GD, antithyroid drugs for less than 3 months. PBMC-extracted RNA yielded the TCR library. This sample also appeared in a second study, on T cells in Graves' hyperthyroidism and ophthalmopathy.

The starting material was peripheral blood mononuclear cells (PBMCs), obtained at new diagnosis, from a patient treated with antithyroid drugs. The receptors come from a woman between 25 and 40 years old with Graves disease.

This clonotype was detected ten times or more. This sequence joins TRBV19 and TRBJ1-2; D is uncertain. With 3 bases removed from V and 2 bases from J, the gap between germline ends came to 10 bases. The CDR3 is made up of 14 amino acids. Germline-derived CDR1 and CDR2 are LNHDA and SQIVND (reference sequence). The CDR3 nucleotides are TGTGCCAGTAGTATGATCGTACAGAACTATGGCTACACCTTC. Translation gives CASSMIVQNYGYTF.

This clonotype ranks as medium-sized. CDR3 DNA: TGTGCCAGCGGGGGGGACTACAGCACCGGGGAGCTGTTTTTT. Encoded protein: CASGGDYSTGELFF. The chain has TRBV2 and TRBJ2-2; TRBD2 aligns across 7 bases. The ends lost 8 bases at V and 4 bases at J; junction bases unmatched: 7. The CDR3 sequence is 14 residues long. Germline values: CDR1 SNHLY, CDR2 FYNNEI. Using reference TRBV2 and TRBJ2-2 for the parts outside the CDR3, the full variable domain is EPEVTQTPSHQVTQMGQEVILRCVPISNHLYFYWYRQILGQKVEFLVSFYNNEISEKSEIFDDQFSVERPDGSNFTLKIRSTKLEDSAMYFCASGGDYSTGELFFGEGSRLTVL.

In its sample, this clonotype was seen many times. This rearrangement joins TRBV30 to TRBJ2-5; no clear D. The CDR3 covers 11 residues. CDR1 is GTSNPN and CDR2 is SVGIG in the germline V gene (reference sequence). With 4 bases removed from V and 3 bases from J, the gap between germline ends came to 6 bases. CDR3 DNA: TGTGCCTGGACTACCAAAGAGACCCAGTACTTC. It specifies CAWTTKETQYF.

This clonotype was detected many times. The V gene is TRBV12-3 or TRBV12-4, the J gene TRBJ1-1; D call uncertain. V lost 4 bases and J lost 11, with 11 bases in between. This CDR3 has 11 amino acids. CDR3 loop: CASSSEGSAFF. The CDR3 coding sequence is TGTGCCAGCAGTTCGGAAGGGTCCGCTTTCTTT.

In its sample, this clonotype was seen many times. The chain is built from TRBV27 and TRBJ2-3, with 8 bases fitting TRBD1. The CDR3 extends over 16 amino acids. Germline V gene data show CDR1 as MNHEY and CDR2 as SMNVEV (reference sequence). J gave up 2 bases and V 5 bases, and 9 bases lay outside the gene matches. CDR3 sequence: CASSPQGESFTDTQYF. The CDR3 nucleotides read TGTGCCAGCAGTCCACAGGGGGAATCTTTCACAGATACGCAGTATTTT.

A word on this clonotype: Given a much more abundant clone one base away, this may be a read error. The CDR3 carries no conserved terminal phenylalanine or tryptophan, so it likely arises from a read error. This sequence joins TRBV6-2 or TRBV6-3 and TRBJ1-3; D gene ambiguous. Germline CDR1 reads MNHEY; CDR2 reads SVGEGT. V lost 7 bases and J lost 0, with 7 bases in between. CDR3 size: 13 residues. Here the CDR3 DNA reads TGTGCCAGCACCCCAGACTCTGGAAACACCATATATTCT. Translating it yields CASTPDSGNTIYS.

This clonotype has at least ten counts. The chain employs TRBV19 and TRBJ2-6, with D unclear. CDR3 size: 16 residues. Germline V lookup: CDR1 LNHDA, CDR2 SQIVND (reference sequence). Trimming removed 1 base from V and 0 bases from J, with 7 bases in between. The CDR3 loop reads CASSIVPGSGANVLTF. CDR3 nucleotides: TGTGCCAGTAGTATAGTTCCAGGCTCTGGGGCCAACGTCCTGACTTTC. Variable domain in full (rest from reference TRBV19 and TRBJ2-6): DGGITQSPKYLFRKEGQNVTLSCEQNLNHDAMYWYRQDPGQGLRLIYYSQIVNDFQKGDIAEGYSVSREKKESFPLTVTSAQKNPTAFYLCASSIVPGSGANVLTFGAGSRLTVL.

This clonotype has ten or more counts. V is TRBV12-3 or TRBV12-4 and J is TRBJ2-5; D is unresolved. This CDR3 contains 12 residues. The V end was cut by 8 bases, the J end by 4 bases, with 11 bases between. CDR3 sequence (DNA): TGTGCCAGCGCCGGAGCCGGAGAGACCCAGTACTTC. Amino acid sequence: CASAGAGETQYF.

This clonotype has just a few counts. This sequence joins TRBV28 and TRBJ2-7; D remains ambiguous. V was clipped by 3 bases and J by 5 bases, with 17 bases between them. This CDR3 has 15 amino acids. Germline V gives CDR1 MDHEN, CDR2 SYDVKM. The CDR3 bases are TGTGCCAGCAGTTTTAGGGCAGAGGTATACCACGAGCAGTACTTC. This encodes CASSFRAEVYHEQYF.

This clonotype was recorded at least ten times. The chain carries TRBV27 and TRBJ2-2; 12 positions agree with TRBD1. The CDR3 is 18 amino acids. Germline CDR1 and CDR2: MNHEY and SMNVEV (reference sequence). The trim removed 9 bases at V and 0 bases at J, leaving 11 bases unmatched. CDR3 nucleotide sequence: TGTGCCAGGACAGGGGACAGGGGGCCGTTATCGAACACCGGGGAGCTGTTTTTT. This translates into CARTGDRGPLSNTGELFF.

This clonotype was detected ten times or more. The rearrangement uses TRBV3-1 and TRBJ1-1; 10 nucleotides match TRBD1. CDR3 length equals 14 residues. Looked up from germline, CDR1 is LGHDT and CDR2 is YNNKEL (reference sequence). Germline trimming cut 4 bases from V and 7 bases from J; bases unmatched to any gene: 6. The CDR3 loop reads CASSLSDRGLEAFF. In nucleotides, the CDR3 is TGTGCCAGCAGCCTCTCCGACAGGGGGCTTGAAGCTTTCTTT.

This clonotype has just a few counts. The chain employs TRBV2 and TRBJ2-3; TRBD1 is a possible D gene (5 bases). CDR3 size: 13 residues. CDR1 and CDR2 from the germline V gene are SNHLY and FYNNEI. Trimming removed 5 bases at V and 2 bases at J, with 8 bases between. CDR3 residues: CASSPTVTDTQYF. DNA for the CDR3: TGTGCCAGCAGTCCGACAGTCACAGATACGCAGTATTTT. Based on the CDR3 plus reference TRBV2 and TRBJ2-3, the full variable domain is EPEVTQTPSHQVTQMGQEVILRCVPISNHLYFYWYRQILGQKVEFLVSFYNNEISEKSEIFDDQFSVERPDGSNFTLKIRSTKLEDSAMYFCASSPTVTDTQYFGPGTRLTVL.

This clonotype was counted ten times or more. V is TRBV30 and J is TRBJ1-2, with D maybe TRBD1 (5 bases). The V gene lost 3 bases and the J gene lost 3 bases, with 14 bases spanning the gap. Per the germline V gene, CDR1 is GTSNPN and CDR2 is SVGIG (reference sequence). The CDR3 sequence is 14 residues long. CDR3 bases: TGTGCCTGGAGGGGGGTCGGGTCTGACTATGGCTACACCTTC. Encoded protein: CAWRGVGSDYGYTF.

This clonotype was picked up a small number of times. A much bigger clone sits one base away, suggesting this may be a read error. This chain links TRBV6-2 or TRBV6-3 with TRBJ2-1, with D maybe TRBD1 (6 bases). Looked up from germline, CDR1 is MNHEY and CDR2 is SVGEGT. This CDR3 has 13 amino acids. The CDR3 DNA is TGTGCCAGCAGCGAACAGGGTTACAATAAGCAGTTCTTC. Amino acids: CASSEQGYNKQFF.

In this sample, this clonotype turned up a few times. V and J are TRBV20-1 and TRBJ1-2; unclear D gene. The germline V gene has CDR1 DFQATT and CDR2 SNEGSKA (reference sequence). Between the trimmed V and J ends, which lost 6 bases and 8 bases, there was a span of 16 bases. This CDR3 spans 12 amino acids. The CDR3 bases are TGCAGTGCCGGGGATCCCAACGGAGGCTACACCTTC. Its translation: CSAGDPNGGYTF.

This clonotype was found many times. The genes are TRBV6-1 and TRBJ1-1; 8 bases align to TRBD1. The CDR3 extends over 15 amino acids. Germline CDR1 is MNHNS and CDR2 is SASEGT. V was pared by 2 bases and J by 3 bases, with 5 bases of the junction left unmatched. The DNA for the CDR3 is TGTGCCAGCAGTGAATGGACAGGGATCGACACTGAAGCTTTCTTT. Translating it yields CASSEWTGIDTEAFF.

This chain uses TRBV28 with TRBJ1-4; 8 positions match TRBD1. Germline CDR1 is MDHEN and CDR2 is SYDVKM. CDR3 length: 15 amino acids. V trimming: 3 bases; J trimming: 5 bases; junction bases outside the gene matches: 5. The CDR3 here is CASSFQGAGNEKLFF. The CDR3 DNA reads TGTGCCAGCAGTTTTCAGGGGGCGGGGAATGAAAAACTGTTTTTT.

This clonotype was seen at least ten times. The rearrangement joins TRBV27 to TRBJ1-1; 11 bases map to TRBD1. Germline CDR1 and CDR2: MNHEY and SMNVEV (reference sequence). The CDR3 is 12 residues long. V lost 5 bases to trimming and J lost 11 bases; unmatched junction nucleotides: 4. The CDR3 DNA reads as TGTGCCAGCAGTGGACAGGGGGCAGCGGCTTTCTTT. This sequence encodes CASSGQGAAAFF.

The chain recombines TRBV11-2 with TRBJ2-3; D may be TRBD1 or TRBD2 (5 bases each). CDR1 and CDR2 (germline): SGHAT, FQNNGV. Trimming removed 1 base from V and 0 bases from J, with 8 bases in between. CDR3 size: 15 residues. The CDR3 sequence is CASSLAGPSTDTQYF. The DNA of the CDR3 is TGTGCCAGCAGCTTAGCGGGGCCTAGCACAGATACGCAGTATTTT.

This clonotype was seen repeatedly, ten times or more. The CDR3 nucleotides are TGTGCCACCAGTGAGGGAGGCGTGGGTACTACTAATGAAAAACTGTTTTTT. Translation: CATSEGGVGTTNEKLFF. The chain couples TRBV24-1 to TRBJ1-4, with unresolved D. Germline CDR1 KGHDR, CDR2 SFDVKD. The CDR3 has 17 residues. V was trimmed by 4 bases and J by 2 bases, leaving 16 bases between them.

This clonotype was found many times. CDR3 nucleotide sequence: TGTGCCACCGCCTCGGCCGGGTTTTATCAGCCCCAGCATTTT. Its translation: CATASAGFYQPQHF. The V gene is TRBV19, the J gene TRBJ1-5, with unresolved D. The germline V gene has CDR1 LNHDA and CDR2 SQIVND (reference sequence). V dropped 10 bases and J dropped 5 bases, with 18 bases sitting between them. This CDR3 has 14 residues.

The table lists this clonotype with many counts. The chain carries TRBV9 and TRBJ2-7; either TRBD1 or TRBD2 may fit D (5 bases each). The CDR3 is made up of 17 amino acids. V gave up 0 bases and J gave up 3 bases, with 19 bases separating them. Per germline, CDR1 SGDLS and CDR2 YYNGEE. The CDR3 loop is CASSVAGTPTSHYEQYF. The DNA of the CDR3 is TGTGCCAGCAGCGTAGCCGGGACCCCGACCTCTCACTACGAGCAGTACTTC.

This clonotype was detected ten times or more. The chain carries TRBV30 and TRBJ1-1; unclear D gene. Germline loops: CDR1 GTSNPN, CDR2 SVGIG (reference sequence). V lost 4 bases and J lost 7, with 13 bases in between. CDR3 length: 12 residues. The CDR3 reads CAWIQLRGEAFF. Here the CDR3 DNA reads TGTGCCTGGATACAACTGCGAGGTGAAGCTTTCTTT.

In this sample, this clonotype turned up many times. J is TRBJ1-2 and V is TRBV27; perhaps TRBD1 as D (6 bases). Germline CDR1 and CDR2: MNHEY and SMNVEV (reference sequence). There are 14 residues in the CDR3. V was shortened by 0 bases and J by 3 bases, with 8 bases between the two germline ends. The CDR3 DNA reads TGTGCCAGCAGTTTATCGAGGGGGTACTATGGCTACACCTTC. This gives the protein CASSLSRGYYGYTF.